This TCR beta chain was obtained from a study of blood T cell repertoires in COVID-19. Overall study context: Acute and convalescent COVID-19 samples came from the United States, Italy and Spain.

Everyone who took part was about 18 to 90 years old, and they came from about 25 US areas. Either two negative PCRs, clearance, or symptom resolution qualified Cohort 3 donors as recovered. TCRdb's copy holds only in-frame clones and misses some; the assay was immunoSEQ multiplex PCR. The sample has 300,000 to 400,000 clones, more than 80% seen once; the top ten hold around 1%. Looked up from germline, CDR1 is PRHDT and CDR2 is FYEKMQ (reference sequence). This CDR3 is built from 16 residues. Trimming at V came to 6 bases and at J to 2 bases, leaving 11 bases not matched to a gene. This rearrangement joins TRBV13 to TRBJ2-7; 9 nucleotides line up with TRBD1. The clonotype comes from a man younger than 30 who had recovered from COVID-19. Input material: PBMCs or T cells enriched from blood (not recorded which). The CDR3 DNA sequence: TGTGCCAGCAGTCCGGGACAGGGCCCCTGGGCCTACGAGCAGTACTTC. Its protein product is CASSPGQGPWAYEQYF.